The source of this TCR beta chain is a study of shared clonotypes between healthy human individuals. Study-wide background: A donor's plate count was three for CD4 naive and three for CD4 memory; CD8 naive had two and CD8 memory one. General study results and limits: Relative to clonotypes present in all four donors, those not shared had lower generation probabilities.

Positively selected for CCR7, the CD45RO-negative cells used as naive CD8 cells excluded terminally differentiated effector memory CD45RA+ cells. Caucasian adults residing in Nashville, Tennessee made up all the donors. In regard to this clone: Its antigen is as yet unknown.

This CDR3 comprises 15 residues. Trimming removed 1 base at V and 1 base at J, with 10 bases between. The germline V gene encodes CDR1 SEHNR and CDR2 FQNEAQ (reference sequence). Deep-level settings were used for running the assay. Measured with immunoSEQ multiplex PCR; TCRdb has only the in-frame clones, and not every one. Of 450,000 to 700,000 clones listed, 95% to 96% are singletons. The sequencing sample was made of naive CD8+ T cells sorted from blood. This receptor was obtained from a woman aged 30 to 39 in good health. The chain combines TRBV7-9 with TRBJ1-1; D gene uncertain. This CDR3 is CASSLGGGKNTEAFF. The DNA of the CDR3 is TGTGCCAGCAGCTTAGGAGGCGGTAAGAACACTGAAGCTTTCTTT.